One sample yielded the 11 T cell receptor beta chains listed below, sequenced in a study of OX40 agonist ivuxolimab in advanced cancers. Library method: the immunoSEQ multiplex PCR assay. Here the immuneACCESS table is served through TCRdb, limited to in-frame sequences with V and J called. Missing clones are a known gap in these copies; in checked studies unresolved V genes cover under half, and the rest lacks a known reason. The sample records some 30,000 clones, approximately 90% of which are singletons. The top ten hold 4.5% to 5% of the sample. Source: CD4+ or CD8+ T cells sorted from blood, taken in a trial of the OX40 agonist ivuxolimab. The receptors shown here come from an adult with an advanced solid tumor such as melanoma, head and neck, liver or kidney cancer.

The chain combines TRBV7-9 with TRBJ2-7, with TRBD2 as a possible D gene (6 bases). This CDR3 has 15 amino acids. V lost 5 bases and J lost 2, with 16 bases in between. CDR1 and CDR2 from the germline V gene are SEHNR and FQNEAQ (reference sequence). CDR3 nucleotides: TGTGCCAGCAGCCGTGGCGGGACGACCGCCTACGAGCAGTACGTC. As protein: CASSRGGTTAYEQYV.

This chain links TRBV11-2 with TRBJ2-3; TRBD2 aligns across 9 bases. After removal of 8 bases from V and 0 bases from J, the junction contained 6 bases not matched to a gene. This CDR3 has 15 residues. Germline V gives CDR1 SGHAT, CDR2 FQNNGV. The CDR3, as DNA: TGTGCCAGCGCCCCTAGCGGGGCTAGCACAGATACGCAGTATTTT. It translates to CASAPSGASTDTQYF.

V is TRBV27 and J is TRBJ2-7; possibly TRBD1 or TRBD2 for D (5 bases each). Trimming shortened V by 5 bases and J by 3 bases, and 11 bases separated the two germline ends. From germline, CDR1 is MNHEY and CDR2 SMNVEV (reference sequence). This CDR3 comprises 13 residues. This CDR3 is CASSPGTYYEQYV. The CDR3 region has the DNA TGTGCCAGCAGTCCCGGGACGTACTACGAGCAGTACGTC.

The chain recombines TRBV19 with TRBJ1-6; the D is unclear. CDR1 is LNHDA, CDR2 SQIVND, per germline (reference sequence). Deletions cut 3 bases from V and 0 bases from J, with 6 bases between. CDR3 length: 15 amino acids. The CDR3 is CASSMGPSYNSPLHF. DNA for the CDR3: TGTGCCAGTAGTATGGGCCCCTCCTATAATTCACCCCTCCACTTT.

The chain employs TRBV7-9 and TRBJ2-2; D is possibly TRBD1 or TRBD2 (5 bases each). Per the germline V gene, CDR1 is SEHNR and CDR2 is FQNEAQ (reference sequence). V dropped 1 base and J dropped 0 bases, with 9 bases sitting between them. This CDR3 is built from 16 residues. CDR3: CASSLGGASNTGELFF. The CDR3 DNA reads TGTGCCAGCAGCTTAGGAGGGGCGTCGAACACCGGGGAGCTGTTTTTT.

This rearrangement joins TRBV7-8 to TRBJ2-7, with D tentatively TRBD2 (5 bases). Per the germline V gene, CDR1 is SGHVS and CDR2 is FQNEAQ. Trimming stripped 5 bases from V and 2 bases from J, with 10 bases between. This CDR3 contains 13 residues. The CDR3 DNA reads TGTGCCAGCAGCATAGGACTCCCCTACGAGCAGTACGTC. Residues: CASSIGLPYEQYV.

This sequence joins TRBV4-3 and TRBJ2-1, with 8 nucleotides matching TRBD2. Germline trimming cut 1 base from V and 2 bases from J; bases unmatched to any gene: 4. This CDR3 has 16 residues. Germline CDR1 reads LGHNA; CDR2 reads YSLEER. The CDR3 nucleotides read TGCGCCAGCAGCCAAGGGAGCGGGAGCCCCTACAATGAGCAGTTCTTC. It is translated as CASSQGSGSPYNEQFF.

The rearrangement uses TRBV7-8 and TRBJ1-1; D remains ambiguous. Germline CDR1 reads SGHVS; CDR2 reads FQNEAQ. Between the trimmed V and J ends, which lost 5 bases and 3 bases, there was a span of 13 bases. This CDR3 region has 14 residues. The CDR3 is CASSPGLLHTEAFF. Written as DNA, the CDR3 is TGTGCCAGCAGCCCAGGCCTTCTCCACACTGAAGCTTTCTTT.

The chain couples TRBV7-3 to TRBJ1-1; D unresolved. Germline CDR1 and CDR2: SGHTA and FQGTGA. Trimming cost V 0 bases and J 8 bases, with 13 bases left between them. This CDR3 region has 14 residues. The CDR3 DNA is TGTGCCAGCAGCTTAACCGGTGAGGGTTCGGAAGCTTTCTTT. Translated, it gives CASSLTGEGSEAFF. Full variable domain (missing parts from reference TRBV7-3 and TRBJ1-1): GAGVSQTPSNKVTEKGKYVELRCDPISGHTALYWYRQSLGQGPEFLIYFQGTGAADDSGLPNDRFFAVRPEGSVSTLKIQRTERGDSAVYLCASSLTGEGSEAFFGQGTRLTVV.

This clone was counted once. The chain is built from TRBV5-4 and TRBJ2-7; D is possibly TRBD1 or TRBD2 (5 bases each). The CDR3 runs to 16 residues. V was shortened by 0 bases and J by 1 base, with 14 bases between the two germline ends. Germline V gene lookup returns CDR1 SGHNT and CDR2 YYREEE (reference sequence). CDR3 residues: CASSLVGTEFSYEQYV. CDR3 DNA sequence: TGTGCCAGCAGCTTGGTGGGGACGGAGTTTTCCTACGAGCAGTACGTC.

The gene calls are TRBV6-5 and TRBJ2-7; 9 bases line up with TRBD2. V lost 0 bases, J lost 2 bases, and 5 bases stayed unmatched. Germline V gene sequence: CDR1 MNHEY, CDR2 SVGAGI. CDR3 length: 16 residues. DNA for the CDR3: TGTGCCAGCAGTTACTCGATAGGCGGGAGGGCCTACGAGCAGTACTTC. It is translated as CASSYSIGGRAYEQYF.